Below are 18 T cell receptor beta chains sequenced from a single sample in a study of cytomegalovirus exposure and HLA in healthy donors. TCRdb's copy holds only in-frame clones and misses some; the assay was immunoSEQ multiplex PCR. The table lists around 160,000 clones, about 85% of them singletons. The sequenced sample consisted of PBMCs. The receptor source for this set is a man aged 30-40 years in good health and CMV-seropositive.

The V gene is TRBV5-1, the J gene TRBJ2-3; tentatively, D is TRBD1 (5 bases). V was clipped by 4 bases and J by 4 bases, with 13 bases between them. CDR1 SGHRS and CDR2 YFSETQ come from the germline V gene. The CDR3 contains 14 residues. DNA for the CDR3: TGCGCCAGCAGCCCGAACTTAGGGGCAGATACGCAGTATTTT. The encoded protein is CASSPNLGADTQYF.

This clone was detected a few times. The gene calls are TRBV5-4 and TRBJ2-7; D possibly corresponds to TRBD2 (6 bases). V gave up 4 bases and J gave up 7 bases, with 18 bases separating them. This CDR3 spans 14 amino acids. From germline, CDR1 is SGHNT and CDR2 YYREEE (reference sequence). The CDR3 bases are TGTGCCAGCAGCCCGGCCGGCCCCCGGGAGGAGCAGTACTTC. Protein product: CASSPAGPREEQYF.

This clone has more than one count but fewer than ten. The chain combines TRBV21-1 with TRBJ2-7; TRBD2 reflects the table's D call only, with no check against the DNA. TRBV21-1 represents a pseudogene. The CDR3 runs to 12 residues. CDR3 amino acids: CASSTRAYEQYF. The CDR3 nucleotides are TGTGCCAGCAGCACCCGAGCCTACGAGCAGTACTTC.

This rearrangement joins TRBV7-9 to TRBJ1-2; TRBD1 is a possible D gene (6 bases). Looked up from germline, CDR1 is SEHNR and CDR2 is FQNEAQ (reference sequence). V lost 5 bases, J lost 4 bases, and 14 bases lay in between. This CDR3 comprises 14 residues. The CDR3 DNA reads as TGTGCCAGCAGCCCCAACGACAGGCCCTATGGCTACACCTTC. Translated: CASSPNDRPYGYTF.

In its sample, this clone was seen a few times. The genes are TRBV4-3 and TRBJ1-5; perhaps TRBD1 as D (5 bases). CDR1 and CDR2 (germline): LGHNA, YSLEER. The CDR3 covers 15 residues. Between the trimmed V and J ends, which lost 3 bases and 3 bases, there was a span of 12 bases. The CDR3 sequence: CASSHRAGDNQPQHF. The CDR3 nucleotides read TGCGCCAGCAGCCATAGAGCGGGGGACAATCAGCCCCAGCATTTT.

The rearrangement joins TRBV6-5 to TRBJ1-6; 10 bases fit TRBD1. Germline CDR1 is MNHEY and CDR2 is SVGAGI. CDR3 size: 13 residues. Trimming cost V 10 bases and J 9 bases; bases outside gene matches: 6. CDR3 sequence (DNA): TGTGCCACCAATGGGGACAGGGGTTCACCCCTCCACTTT. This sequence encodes CATNGDRGSPLHF.

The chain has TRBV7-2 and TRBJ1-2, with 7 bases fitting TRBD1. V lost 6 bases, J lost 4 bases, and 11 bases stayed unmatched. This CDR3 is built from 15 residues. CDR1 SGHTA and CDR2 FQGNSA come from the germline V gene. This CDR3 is CASSQSRGLFYGYTF. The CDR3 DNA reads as TGTGCCAGCAGTCAAAGCAGGGGGTTGTTCTATGGCTACACCTTC.

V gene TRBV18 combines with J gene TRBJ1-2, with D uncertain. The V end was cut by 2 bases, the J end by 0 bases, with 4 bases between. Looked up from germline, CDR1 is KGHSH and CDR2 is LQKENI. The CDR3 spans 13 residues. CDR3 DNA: TGTGCCAGCTCACCAGAGACTAACTATGGCTACACCTTC. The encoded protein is CASSPETNYGYTF.

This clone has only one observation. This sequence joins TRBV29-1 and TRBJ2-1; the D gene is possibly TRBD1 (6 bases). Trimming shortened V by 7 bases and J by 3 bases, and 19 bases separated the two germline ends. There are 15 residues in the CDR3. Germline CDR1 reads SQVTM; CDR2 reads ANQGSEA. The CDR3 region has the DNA TGCAGCGCCGAGAGGTTGGACAGCATCTACAATGAGCAGTTCTTC. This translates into CSAERLDSIYNEQFF.

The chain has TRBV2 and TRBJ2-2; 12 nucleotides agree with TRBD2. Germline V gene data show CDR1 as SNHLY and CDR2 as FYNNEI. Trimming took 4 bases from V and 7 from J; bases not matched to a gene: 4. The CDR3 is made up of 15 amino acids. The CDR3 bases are TGTGCCAGCAGTGTACTAGCGGGGGGTGGCGGGGAGCTGTTTTTT. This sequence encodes CASSVLAGGGGELFF.

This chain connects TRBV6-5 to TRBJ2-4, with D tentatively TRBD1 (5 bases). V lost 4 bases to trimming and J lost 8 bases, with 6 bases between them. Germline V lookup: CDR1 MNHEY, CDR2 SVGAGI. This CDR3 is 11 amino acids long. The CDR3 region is CASSSGYIQYF. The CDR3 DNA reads TGTGCCAGCAGTTCAGGGTACATTCAGTACTTC.

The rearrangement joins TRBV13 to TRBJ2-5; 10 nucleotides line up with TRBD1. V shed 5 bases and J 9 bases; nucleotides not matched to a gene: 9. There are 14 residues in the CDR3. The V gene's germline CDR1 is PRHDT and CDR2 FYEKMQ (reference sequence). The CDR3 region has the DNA TGTGCCAGCAGCCCTCGGACAGGGGGATCGGCCCAGTACTTC. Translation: CASSPRTGGSAQYF.

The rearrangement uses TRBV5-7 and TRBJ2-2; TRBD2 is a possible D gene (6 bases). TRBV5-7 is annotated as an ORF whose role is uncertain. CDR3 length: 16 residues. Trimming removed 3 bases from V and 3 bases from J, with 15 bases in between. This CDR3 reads CASSSYRKRDTGELFF. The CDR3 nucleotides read TGTGCCAGCAGCTCGTACAGGAAGCGGGACACCGGGGAGCTGTTTTTT.

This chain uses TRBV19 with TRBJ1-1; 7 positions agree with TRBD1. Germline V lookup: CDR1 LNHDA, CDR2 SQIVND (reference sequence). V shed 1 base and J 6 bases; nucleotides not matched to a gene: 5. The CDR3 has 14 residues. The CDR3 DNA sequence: TGTGCCAGTAGTATAGTTTTCAGGGGGGCTGAAGCTTTCTTT. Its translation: CASSIVFRGAEAFF. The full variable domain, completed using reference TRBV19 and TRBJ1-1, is DGGITQSPKYLFRKEGQNVTLSCEQNLNHDAMYWYRQDPGQGLRLIYYSQIVNDFQKGDIAEGYSVSREKKESFPLTVTSAQKNPTAFYLCASSIVFRGAEAFFGQGTRLTVV.

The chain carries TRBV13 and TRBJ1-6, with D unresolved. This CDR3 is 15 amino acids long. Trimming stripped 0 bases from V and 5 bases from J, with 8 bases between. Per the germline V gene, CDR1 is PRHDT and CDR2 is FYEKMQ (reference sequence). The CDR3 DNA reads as TGTGCCAGCAGCTTAGGCCGAGGCGATAATTCACCCCTCCACTTT. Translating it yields CASSLGRGDNSPLHF.

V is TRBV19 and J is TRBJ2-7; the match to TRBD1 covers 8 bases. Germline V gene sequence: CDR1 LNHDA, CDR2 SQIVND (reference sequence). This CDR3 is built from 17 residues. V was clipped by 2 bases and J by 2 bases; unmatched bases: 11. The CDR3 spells CASSIKGVGTGTYEQYF. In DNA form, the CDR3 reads TGTGCCAGTAGTATAAAAGGGGTGGGGACAGGTACCTACGAGCAGTACTTC.

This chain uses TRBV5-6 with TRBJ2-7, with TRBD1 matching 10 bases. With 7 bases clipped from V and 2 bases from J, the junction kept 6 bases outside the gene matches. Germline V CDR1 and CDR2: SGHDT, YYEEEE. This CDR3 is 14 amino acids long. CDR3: CASGPGTGAYEQYF. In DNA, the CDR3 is TGTGCCAGCGGCCCCGGGACAGGGGCCTACGAGCAGTACTTC.

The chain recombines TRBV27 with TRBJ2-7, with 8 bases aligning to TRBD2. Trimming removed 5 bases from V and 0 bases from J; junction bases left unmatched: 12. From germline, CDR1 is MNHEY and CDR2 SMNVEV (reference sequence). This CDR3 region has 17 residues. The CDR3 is CASSILLAGGPSYEQYF. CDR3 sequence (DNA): TGTGCCAGCAGTATACTCCTGGCGGGGGGCCCCTCCTACGAGCAGTACTTC.